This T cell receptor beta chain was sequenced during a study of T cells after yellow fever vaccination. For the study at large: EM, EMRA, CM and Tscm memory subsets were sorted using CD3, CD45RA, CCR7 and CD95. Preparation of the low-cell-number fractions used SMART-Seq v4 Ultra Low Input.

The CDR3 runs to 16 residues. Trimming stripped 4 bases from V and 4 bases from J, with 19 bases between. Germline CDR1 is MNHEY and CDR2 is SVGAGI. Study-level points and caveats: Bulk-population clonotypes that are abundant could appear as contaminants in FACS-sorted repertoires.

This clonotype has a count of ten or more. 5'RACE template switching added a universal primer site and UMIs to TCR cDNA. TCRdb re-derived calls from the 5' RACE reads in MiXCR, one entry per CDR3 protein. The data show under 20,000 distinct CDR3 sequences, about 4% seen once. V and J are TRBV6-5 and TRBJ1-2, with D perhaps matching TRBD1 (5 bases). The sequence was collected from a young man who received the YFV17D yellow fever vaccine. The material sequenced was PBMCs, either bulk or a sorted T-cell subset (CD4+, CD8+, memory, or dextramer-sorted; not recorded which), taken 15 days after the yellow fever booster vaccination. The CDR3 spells CASSFSRRGSPYGYTF. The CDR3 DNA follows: TGTGCCAGCAGTTTTTCAAGAAGGGGTTCCCCCTATGGCTACACCTTC.